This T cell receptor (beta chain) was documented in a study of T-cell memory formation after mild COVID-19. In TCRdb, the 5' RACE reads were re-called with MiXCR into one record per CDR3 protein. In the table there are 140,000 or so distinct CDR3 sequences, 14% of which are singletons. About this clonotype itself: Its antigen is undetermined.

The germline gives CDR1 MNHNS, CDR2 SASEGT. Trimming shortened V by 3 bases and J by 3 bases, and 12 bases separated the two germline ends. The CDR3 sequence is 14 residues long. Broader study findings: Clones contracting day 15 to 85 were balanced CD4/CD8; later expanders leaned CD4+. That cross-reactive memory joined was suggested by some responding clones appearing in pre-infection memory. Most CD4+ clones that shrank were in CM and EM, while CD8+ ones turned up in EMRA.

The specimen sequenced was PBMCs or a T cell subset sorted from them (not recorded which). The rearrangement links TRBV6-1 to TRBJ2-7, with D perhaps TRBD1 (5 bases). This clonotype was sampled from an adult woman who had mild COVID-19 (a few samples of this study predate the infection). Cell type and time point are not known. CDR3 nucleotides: TGTGCCAGCAGTGAGGCGCAGGGCCACTACGAGCAGTACTTC. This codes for CASSEAQGHYEQYF.